The 2 T cell receptor beta chains below all came from one sample that was sequenced in a study of identical twins. TCRdb re-called the 5' RACE reads with MiXCR, one entry per CDR3 protein. The profile shows 1.5 million to 2 million distinct CDR3 sequences, 25% to 35% of them singletons. Sequenced input: cord blood. These receptors all stem from a newborn girl in good health.

The V and J genes are TRBV2 and TRBJ1-4; 7 nucleotides match TRBD1. The CDR3 totals 15 residues. From germline, CDR1 is SNHLY and CDR2 FYNNEI. V lost 5 bases, J lost 3 bases, and 6 bases stayed unmatched. CDR3 nucleotide sequence: TGTGCCAGCAGTCCCCCCGGGACAGCTAATGAAAAACTGTTTTTT. Encoded protein: CASSPPGTANEKLFF.

The chain uses TRBV6-5 and TRBJ2-1; 7 positions agree with TRBD1. The CDR3 totals 16 residues. Trimming removed 3 bases from V and 0 bases from J; junction bases left unmatched: 5. Germline CDR1 reads MNHEY; CDR2 reads SVGAGI. CDR3 nucleotide sequence: TGTGCCAGCAGTTATGGACAGGCCAGCTCCTACAATGAGCAGTTCTTC. It translates to CASSYGQASSYNEQFF.